The 4 T cell receptor beta chains below were found in one sample sequenced in a study of post-analysis software for immune sequencing data. Regarding the study as a whole: In patients, about 5 TRBV segments were more frequent than in controls, with TRBV5-6, TRBV5-1 and TRBV20-1 among them.

Built from TCR beta cDNA, the libraries had unique molecular identifiers in them. TCRdb re-analysed the PCR reads in MiXCR, keeping a single row per CDR3 protein. The data show 170,000 or so distinct CDR3 sequences, 25% to 35% seen once. These TCRs' antigens remain unknown. Sequencing was carried out using blood. These receptor sequences come from a girl aged 5-17 years with multiple sclerosis.

This clonotype is a singleton in its sample. The chain uses TRBV5-1 and TRBJ1-2; D unclear. V was pared by 0 bases and J by 4 bases, with 16 bases between. CDR3 size: 16 residues. The germline CDR1 and CDR2 sequences are SGHRS and YFSETQ. In DNA, the CDR3 is TGCGCCAGCAGCTTGGAAGGGTATGCGTCTAGCTATGGCTACACCTTC. Amino acids: CASSLEGYASSYGYTF.

This clonotype was picked up many times. V and J are TRBV28 and TRBJ2-7, with 7 bases that match TRBD2. The CDR3 covers 17 residues. Losses at the gene ends were 4 bases for V and 0 bases for J; bases not matched to a gene: 12. The germline gives CDR1 MDHEN, CDR2 SYDVKM. CDR3 coding DNA: TGTGCCAGCAGTTCCCAGAGTAGCGGGTTCCCCTCCTACGAGCAGTACTTC. Its translation is CASSSQSSGFPSYEQYF.

This clonotype was seen repeatedly, ten times or more. The V and J genes are TRBV10-3 and TRBJ2-3, with D maybe TRBD2 (5 bases). Trimming left V 4 bases short and J 6 bases short, with 11 bases between. The CDR3 length is 13 residues. The germline CDR1 and CDR2 sequences are ENHRY and SYGVKD. CDR3 sequence: CAISAEGLDTQYF. CDR3 in DNA: TGTGCCATCAGTGCAGAGGGTTTGGATACGCAGTATTTT.

This clonotype was counted ten times or more. J is TRBJ2-7 and V is TRBV28; 7 positions agree with TRBD1. V lost 3 bases and J lost 7; bases outside the gene matches: 3. Germline V CDR1 and CDR2: MDHEN, SYDVKM. The CDR3 is 12 residues long. The CDR3 DNA is TGTGCCAGCAGTTTGACAGGGCGAGAGCAGTACTTC. Amino acids: CASSLTGREQYF.